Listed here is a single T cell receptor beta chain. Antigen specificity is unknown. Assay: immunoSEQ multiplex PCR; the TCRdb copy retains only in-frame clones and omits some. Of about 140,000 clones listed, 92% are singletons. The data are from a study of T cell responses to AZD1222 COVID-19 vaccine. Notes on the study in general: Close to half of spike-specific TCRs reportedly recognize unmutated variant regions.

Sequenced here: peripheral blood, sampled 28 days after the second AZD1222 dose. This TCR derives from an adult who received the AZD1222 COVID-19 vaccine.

The CDR3 is CASSLDRYSEAFF. CDR3 nucleotide sequence: TGTGCCAGCAGCTTAGACAGGTACTCTGAAGCTTTCTTT. This chain uses TRBV11-3 with TRBJ1-1; D remains unclear. The CDR3 covers 13 residues. Germline lookup yields CDR1 SGHNT and CDR2 YENEEA. V was cut by 0 bases and J by 6 bases, with 8 bases left in between. Full variable domain (missing parts from reference TRBV11-3 and TRBJ1-1): EAGVVQSPRYKIIEKKQPVAFWCNPISGHNTLYWYLQNLGQGPELLIRYENEEAVDDSQLPKDRFSAERLKGVDSTLKIQPAELGDSAVYLCASSLDRYSEAFFGQGTRLTVV.